This TCR beta chain comes out of a study of T cells in Graves' hyperthyroidism and ophthalmopathy. RNA transcripts gave rise to amplified TCR beta CDR3 regions. A first-round RT-PCR of the TCR CDR3 used the HTBI primer set. In TCRdb, the multiplex PCR reads were re-called with MiXCR into one record per CDR3 protein. This table has 350,000 to 400,000 distinct CDR3 sequences, about 15% appearing once. Trimming at V came to 5 bases and at J to 0 bases, leaving 17 bases not matched to a gene. The CDR3 is 19 amino acids. Germline CDR1 is LNHDA and CDR2 is SQIVND (reference sequence). The receptor comes from a woman aged 60-75 years with Graves' hyperthyroidism. V usage is TRBV19 and J usage is TRBJ2-3; TRBD1 matches at 7 bases. Sequencing was done on a sample of blood. CDR3 region: CASSARDRRLPVSTDTQYF. The CDR3 DNA is TGTGCCAGTAGTGCCCGGGACAGACGCCTCCCGGTTAGCACAGATACGCAGTATTTT.